This T cell receptor beta chain was observed in a study of shared clonotypes between healthy human individuals (dated by TCRdb to about 2020). Regarding the research as a whole: A couple of women and a few men aged 18 to 49 years were included in the cohort. Per donor, three plates each were used for CD4 naive and CD4 memory, two for CD8 naive, and one for CD8 memory. The study deeply sequenced blood TCR repertoires of roughly five healthy adults to estimate repertoire size and the extent of clonotype sharing between individuals. Different laboratories and diverse techniques were used to prepare libraries and sequence TCR repertoires, to increase sequencing depth and limit assay-specific biases. Between about 0.8 and 9.5 billion PBMCs per donor were obtained by leukapheresis.

The donors were healthy, HIV-negative adults with no recently reported acute infections or vaccinations. Every donor was a Caucasian adult living in Nashville, Tennessee, USA. CD8 memory samples consisted of magnetically selected CD45RO+ cells combined with CCR7-negative CD45RA+ effector memory (TemRA) cells. Blood was obtained by leukapheresis, after which PBMCs were separated by Ficoll-Histopaque density gradient centrifugation and cryopreserved in liquid nitrogen vapor phase. Purity and quantity of every magnetically sorted T cell population were checked by analytical flow cytometry. From each sorted fraction, genomic DNA was isolated and quantified by UV absorbance on a Nanodrop 2000c. About this clone: It has no known antigen specificity. Per-base quality was not reported, and no clone a single base away is much larger than it.

Using the deep immunoSEQ assay, TCR CDR3 regions were amplified from genomic DNA by multiplex PCR. Extracted genomic DNA from each cell subset was spread evenly across all wells of several immunoSEQ 96-well plates, with each plate serving as a replicate. For sorted subsets, roughly 190 ng of genomic DNA, equivalent to some 30,000 T cell genomes, went into each replicate PCR. The purified libraries were quantified using a Qubit 3.0 fluorometer, sized with a Bioanalyzer 2100, and then quantified again using the KAPA Library Quantification kit. Every immunoSEQ 96-well plate was sequenced on a dedicated single-read 150-cycle Illumina NextSeq 550 flow cell. Per the source publication's procedure: The immunoSEQ output contained only junctional sequences without quality scores, so filtering could not match that applied to full-length reads. Sequences were annotated with PyIR, a Python wrapper for IgBLAST v1.9, and V/J genes and CDR3 were assigned using IMGT germline references. Reads with weak V/J assignments (E-value above 1e-6), missing CDR3, stop codons, out-of-frame junctions, or ambiguous translated residues were removed. V3J clonotypes were defined as sequences sharing an identical inferred V gene, J gene, and CDR3 amino acid sequence. Percentage overlap between repertoires was computed as shared unique clonotypes divided by the size of the smaller repertoire. Three approaches were used to assess repertoire richness: RTK rarefaction, the Chao1 estimator, and Recon v2.1 estimates of unobserved clonotypes. For all TCRbeta clonotypes obtained by the gDNA method from four donors, generation probabilities were computed with OLGA. In TCRdb, the immuneACCESS table is reduced to in-frame sequences with V and J assigned. These tables do not hold every clone; where another copy was compared, an unresolved V gene accounts for under half, and the others remain unexplained. D and trimming come from the DNA, and the V and J calls and clone size come from that table. A total of around 88,000 clones appear in this sample, roughly two thirds of them only once. The top ten clones comprise roughly 40% of the sample.

Including the terminal cysteine and phenylalanine, the CDR3 comprises 14 residues. The retained sequence is limited to the CDR3, 42 bases, with the frame set at the first base. Summary of the overall study and its limitations: Naive subsets generally had larger estimated clonotype richness than memory subsets did. Pairwise subsampling led to the expectation that sequencing depth would affect the degree of clonotype sharing among donors. Sampling was restricted to blood, and TCR repertoires in tissues likely differ from the TCR repertoires found in blood. Because the study included a small number of donors, the genetic and exposure-history diversity represented was limited. Compared with non-shared clonotypes, clonotypes shared by all four sorted-subset donors had higher generation probabilities. Across a handful of donors, about 5.2% of naive CD4, around 3.5% of naive CD8, 2% to 2.5% of memory CD4, and 0.4% of memory CD8 clonotypes were shared. Even with the large sequencing depth, rarefaction of the sorted-subset datasets indicated that sequencing was incomplete.

The V and J genes are TRBV21-1 and TRBJ2-3; TRBD1 is taken as the D call from the table, unchecked against the DNA. TRBV21-1 is marked as a pseudogene. The source is a man aged 25 to 40 in good health. The sequenced sample was memory CD8+ T cells sorted from blood. Sample cell subset or site, as interpreted from the label and publication: CD45RO+ cells pooled with CCR7-negative TemRA cells. The CDR3 reads as follows: CASSKGQGTDTQYF. The nucleotide sequence is given as TGTGCCAGCAGCAAAGGACAGGGCACAGATACGCAGTATTTT.